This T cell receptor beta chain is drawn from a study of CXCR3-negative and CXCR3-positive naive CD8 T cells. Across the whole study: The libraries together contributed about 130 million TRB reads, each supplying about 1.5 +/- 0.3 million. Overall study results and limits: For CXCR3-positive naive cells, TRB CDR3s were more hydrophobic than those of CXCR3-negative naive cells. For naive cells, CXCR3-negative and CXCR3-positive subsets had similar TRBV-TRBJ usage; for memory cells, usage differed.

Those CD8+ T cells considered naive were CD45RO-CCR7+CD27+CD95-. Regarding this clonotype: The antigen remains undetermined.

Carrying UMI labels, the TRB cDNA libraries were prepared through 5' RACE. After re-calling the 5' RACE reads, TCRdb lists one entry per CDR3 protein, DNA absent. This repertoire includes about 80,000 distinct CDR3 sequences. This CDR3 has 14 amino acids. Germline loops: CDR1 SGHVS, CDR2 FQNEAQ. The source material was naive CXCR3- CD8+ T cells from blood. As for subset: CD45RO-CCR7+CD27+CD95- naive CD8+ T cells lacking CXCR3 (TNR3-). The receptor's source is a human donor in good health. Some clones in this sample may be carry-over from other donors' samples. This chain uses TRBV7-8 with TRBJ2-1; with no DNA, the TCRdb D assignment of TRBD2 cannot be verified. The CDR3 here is CASSLVASNNEQFF. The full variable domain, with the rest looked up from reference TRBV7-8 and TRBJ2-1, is GAGVSQSPRYKVAKRGQDVALRCDPISGHVSLFWYQQALGQGPEFLTYFQNEAQLDKSGLPSDRFFAERPEGSVSTLKIQRTQQEDSAVYLCASSLVASNNEQFFGPGTRLTVL.